A selection of T cell receptor beta chains follows, all from one sample in a study of T cells in tuberculosis. The table came from immunoSEQ multiplex PCR; TCRdb's copy has only in-frame clones and leaves some out. The table shows more than 20,000 clones, with around 91% occurring only once. The sequencing input was PBMCs. The origin of the receptors is a donor aged 10-29 years with latent tuberculosis or without tuberculosis infection. Each CDR3 is given with its conserved first and last residue. A D gene is named only where the DNA matches it firmly. Not every row has a clone size; where given, it reads once, few, many or a size class.

TRBV18	.	TRBJ2-7	.	CASSRPGLSSYEQYF	TGTGCCAGCTCACGCCCAGGGTTGAGCTCCTACGAGCAGTACTTC
TRBV2	TRBD2	TRBJ2-2	.	CASRDGLATNTGELFF	TGTGCCAGCAGGGATGGACTAGCGACGAACACCGGGGAGCTGTTTTTT
TRBV19	TRBD1	TRBJ1-5	.	CASKRETGTIQPQHF	TGTGCCAGTAAAAGGGAGACAGGGACAATACAGCCCCAGCATTTT
TRBV12-1	.	TRBJ2-1	.	CASSSGEQFF	TGTGCCAGCAGCTCAGGAGAGCAGTTCTTC
TRBV6-4	.	TRBJ2-3	.	CASSEQPTDTQYF	TGTGCCAGCAGTGAACAGCCCACAGATACGCAGTATTTT
TRBV11-2	.	TRBJ2-2	.	CASGAADTGELFF	TGTGCCAGTGGGGCCGCGGACACCGGGGAGCTGTTTTTT
TRBV6-6	TRBD1	TRBJ1-2	few	CASIKTGEPYGYTF	TGTGCCAGCATTAAAACAGGGGAGCCCTATGGCTACACCTTC
TRBV4-3	.	TRBJ1-2	.	CASSQDRGPNTF	TGCGCCAGCAGCCAAGACAGGGGCCCGAACACCTTC
TRBV7-2	.	TRBJ1-1	.	CASSLAPVMNTEAFF	TGTGCCAGCAGCTTAGCTCCAGTCATGAACACTGAAGCTTTCTTT
TRBV30	TRBD1	TRBJ1-4	.	CAWRETGGGEKLFF	TGTGCCTGGAGGGAGACAGGGGGCGGCGAAAAACTGTTTTTT
TRBV7-2	.	TRBJ1-3	.	CASSLVSPNTIYF	TGTGCCAGCAGCTTAGTCTCCCCAAACACCATATATTTT
TRBV2	TRBD1	TRBJ2-7	once	CASSRDRSSYEQYF	TGTGCCAGCAGTAGGGACAGGAGCTCCTACGAGCAGTACTTC
TRBV5-8	TRBD1	TRBJ1-4	.	CASSWFRDREWGNEKLFF	TGTGCCAGCAGCTGGTTCCGGGACAGGGAATGGGGTAATGAAAAACTGTTTTTT
TRBV6-5	.	TRBJ1-6	.	CASRSGQYNSPLHF	TGTGCCAGCAGATCAGGACAGTATAATTCACCCCTCCACTTT
TRBV27	TRBD1	TRBJ2-7	.	CASSRPGQGSSNYEQYF	TGTGCCAGCAGTCGACCGGGACAGGGATCCTCCAACTACGAGCAGTACTTC
TRBV6-6	.	TRBJ2-7	.	CASSETGGGAEQYF	TGTGCCAGCAGCGAAACCGGAGGGGGGGCCGAGCAGTACTTC
TRBV6-5	TRBD1	TRBJ2-1	.	CASSKSGTGFGEQFF	TGTGCCAGCAGTAAGTCCGGGACAGGGTTTGGTGAGCAGTTCTTC
TRBV7-8	.	TRBJ1-5	.	CASSSFPEQYSNQPQHF	TGTGCCAGCAGCTCCTTCCCGGAGCAATATAGCAATCAGCCCCAGCATTTT
TRBV27	.	TRBJ1-6	once	CASTSRPGRNSPLHF	TGTGCCAGCACCTCCCGCCCAGGGCGGAATTCACCCCTCCACTTT
TRBV7-2	.	TRBJ2-7	.	CASTESGTRSYEQYF	TGTGCCAGCACCGAATCAGGTACCCGCTCCTACGAGCAGTACTTC
TRBV5-1	TRBD2	TRBJ2-5	.	CASSFAAGTKETQYF	TGCGCCAGCAGCTTCGCCGCGGGGACTAAGGAGACCCAGTACTTC
TRBV29-1	.	TRBJ1-2	once	CSVEQNSLQGYTF	TGCAGCGTTGAGCAGAACAGCCTTCAGGGCTACACCTTC